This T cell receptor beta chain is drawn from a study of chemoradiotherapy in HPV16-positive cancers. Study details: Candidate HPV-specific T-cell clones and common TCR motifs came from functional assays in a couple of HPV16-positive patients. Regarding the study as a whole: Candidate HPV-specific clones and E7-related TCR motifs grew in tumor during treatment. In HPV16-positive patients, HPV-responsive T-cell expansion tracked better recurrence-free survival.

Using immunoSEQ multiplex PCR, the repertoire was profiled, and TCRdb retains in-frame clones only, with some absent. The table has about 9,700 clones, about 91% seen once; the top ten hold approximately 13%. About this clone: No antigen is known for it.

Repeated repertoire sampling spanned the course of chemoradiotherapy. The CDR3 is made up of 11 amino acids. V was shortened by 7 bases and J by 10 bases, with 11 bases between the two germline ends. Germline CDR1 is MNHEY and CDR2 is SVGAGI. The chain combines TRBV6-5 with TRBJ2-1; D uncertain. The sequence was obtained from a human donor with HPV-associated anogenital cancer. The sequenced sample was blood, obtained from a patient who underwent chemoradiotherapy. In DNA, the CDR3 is TGTGCCAGCAAATTAGGGTGGGAGCAGTTCTTC. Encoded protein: CASKLGWEQFF.